This T cell receptor beta chain was obtained from a study of blood T cell repertoires in COVID-19. Overall study context: Collection of acute and convalescent COVID-19 samples took place in the United States, Italy and Spain. T cells, B-cell-depleted T cells, or PBMCs provided the cDNA or gDNA that served as material.

This clone has at least ten counts. From germline, CDR1 is MDHEN and CDR2 SYDVKM. With 4 bases removed from V and 3 bases from J, the gap between germline ends came to 19 bases. The CDR3 length is 17 residues. TCRdb's table, derived via immunoSEQ multiplex PCR, lists solely in-frame clones and lacks some. The sample shows under 250,000 clones, 75% to 85% of them seen only once. Sequenced input: peripheral blood. This TCR was sampled from a woman between 65 and 79 years old with acute or convalescent COVID-19. The chain has TRBV28 and TRBJ1-5; tentative D call: TRBD1 (6 bases). DNA for the CDR3: TGTGCCAGCAGTTCCCGACCTTACAGGGCCCACAATCAGCCCCAGCATTTT. It is translated as CASSSRPYRAHNQPQHF.